Here is one T cell receptor (beta chain) with its context. What it binds is unknown. This record comes from a study of cytomegalovirus exposure and HLA in healthy donors. Regarding the study as a whole: An ancestry cluster, one associated with Asian ancestry, reportedly showed fewer N-insertions than the approximately 670-donor mean in a later analysis. The authors enumerated 180 or so TCR beta chains as linked to cytomegalovirus.

J lost 5 bases, V lost 6 bases, and 2 bases had no gene match. CDR1 and CDR2 from the germline V gene are MNHEY and SMNVEV (reference sequence). This CDR3 comprises 14 residues. The PCR used 60 Vbeta and 13 Jbeta primers. Clones were read by immunoSEQ multiplex PCR, and TCRdb kept only the in-frame ones, dropping some. The sample has fewer than 250,000 clones; 87% are singletons. Material for sequencing was PBMCs. This chain uses TRBV27 with TRBJ2-2, with 11 bases identical to TRBD1. The clonotype originates from a boy younger than 10 in good health and CMV-seronegative. CDR3 nucleotide sequence: TGTGCCAGCAGGGGGGACAGGGGGACCGGGGAGCTGTTTTTT. Residues: CASRGDRGTGELFF.